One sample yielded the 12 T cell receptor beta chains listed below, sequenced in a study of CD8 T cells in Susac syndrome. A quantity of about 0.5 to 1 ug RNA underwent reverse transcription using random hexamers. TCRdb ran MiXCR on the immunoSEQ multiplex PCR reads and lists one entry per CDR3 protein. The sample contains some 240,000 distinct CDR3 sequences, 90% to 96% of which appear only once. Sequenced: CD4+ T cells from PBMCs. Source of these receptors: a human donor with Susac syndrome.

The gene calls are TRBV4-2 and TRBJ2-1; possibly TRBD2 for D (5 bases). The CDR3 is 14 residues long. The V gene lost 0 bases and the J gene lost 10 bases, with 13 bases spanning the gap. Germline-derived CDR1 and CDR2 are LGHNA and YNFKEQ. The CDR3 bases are TGTGCCAGCAGCCAAGATGCTAGCTCTGGCGAGCAGTTCTTC. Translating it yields CASSQDASSGEQFF.

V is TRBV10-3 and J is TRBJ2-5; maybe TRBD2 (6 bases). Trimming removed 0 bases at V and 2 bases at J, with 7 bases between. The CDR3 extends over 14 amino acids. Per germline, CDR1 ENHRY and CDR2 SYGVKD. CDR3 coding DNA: TGTGCCATCAGTGAGTCGGAGGGGCAAGAGACCCAGTACTTC. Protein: CAISESEGQETQYF.

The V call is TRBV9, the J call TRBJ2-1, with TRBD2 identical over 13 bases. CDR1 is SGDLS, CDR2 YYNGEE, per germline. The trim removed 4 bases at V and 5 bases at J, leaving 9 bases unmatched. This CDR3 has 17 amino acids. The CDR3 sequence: CASSQGGLAGMDNEQFF. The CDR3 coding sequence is TGTGCCAGCAGCCAGGGGGGACTAGCGGGAATGGACAATGAGCAGTTCTTC.

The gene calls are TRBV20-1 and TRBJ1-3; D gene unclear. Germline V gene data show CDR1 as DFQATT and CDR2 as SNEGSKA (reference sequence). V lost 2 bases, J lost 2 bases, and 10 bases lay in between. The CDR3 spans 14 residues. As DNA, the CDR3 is TGCAGTGCTAGATTATCCGTTACTGGAAACACCATATATTTT. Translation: CSARLSVTGNTIYF.

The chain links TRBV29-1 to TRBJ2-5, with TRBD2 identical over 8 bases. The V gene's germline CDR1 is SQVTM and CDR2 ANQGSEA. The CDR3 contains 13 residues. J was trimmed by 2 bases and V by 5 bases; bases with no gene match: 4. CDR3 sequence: CSVPTSAQETQYF. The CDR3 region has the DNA TGCAGCGTTCCGACTAGCGCACAAGAGACCCAGTACTTC.

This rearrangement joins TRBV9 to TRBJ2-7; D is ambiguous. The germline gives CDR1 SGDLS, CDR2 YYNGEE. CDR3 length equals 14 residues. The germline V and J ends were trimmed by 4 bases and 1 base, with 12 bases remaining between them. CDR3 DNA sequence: TGTGCCAGCAGCCCCCAGTGGATTTCCTACGAGCAGTACTTC. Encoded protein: CASSPQWISYEQYF. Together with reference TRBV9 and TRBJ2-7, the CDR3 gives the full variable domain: DSGVTQTPKHLITATGQRVTLRCSPRSGDLSVYWYQQSLDQGLQFLIQYYNGEERAKGNILERFSAQQFPDLHSELNLSSLELGDSALYFCASSPQWISYEQYFGPGTRLTVT.

CDR3 sequence: CASSPTVGNTEAFF. CDR3 DNA: TGTGCCAGTAGTCCGACAGTTGGGAACACTGAAGCTTTCTTT. The chain has TRBV19 and TRBJ1-1; perhaps TRBD1 as D (5 bases). This CDR3 spans 14 amino acids. Germline-derived CDR1 and CDR2 are LNHDA and SQIVND (reference sequence). V was clipped by 5 bases and J by 1 base, with 11 bases between them.

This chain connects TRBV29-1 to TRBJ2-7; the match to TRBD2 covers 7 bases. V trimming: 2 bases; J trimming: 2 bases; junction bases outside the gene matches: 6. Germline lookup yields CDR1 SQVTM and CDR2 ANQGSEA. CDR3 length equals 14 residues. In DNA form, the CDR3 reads TGCAGCGTTGAACCGGCTAGCGGAACCTACGAGCAGTACTTC. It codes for CSVEPASGTYEQYF.

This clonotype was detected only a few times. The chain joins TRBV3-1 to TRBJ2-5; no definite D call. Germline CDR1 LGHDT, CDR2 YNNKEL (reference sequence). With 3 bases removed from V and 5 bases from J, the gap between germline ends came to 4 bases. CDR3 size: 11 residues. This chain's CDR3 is CASSHRETQYF. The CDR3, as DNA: TGTGCCAGCAGCCATAGGGAGACCCAGTACTTC.

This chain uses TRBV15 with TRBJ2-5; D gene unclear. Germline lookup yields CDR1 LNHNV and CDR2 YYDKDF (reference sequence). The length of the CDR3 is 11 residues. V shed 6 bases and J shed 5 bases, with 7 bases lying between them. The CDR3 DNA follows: TGTGCCACCAGTGTTAAGGAGACCCAGTACTTC. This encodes CATSVKETQYF.

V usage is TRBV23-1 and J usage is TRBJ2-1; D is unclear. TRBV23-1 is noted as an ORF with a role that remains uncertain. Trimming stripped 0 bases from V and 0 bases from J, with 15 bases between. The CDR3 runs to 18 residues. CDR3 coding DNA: TGCGCCAGCAGTCAATCGTCGAGACGGGCTAGCTCCTACAATGAGCAGTTCTTC. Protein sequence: CASSQSSRRASSYNEQFF.

The CDR3 loop is CASSSGLVVGNEQFF. The DNA for the CDR3 is TGCGCCAGCAGCTCAGGACTAGTGGTGGGGAATGAGCAGTTCTTC. The rearrangement uses TRBV5-1 and TRBJ2-1, with TRBD2 identical over 7 bases. Germline values: CDR1 SGHRS, CDR2 YFSETQ. There are 15 residues in the CDR3. V lost 3 bases and J lost 7; bases outside the gene matches: 10.